Below, 7 T cell receptor beta chains from the same sample are listed, as sequenced in a study of T cells in Graves' hyperthyroidism and ophthalmopathy. Amplified TCR beta CDR3 regions came from RNA transcripts. With the HTBI primer set, the TCR CDR3 went through a first round of RT-PCR. Each CDR3 protein is one row after TCRdb ran MiXCR on the multiplex PCR reads. The data show more than 500,000 distinct CDR3 sequences, around 15% seen once. The specimen sequenced was blood. These receptors all come from a woman in her twenties or thirties with Graves' hyperthyroidism.

Ten or more counts support this clonotype. The rearrangement links TRBV5-1 to TRBJ1-1; 7 bases agree with TRBD1. After removal of 5 bases from V and 6 bases from J, the junction contained 10 bases not matched to a gene. The CDR3 has 14 residues. From germline, CDR1 is SGHRS and CDR2 YFSETQ. In DNA, the CDR3 is TGCGCCAGCAGGGTAGGGGGCGAAGGCGCTGAAGCTTTCTTT. It codes for CASRVGGEGAEAFF.

This chain joins TRBV19 and TRBJ1-3; TRBD1 matches at 10 bases. V dropped 6 bases and J dropped 5; count of bases not matched to a gene: 4. The germline CDR1 and CDR2 sequences are LNHDA and SQIVND (reference sequence). This CDR3 is built from 14 residues. This chain's CDR3 is CASSGQGGRNTIYF. Written as DNA, the CDR3 is TGTGCCAGTAGCGGACAGGGGGGGAGAAACACCATATATTTT.

This clonotype has a handful of counts. The J gene is TRBJ2-1, the V gene TRBV3-1; no clear D gene. This CDR3 spans 12 amino acids. V lost 1 base and J 9 bases, leaving 7 bases between the germline ends. Germline V gene lookup returns CDR1 LGHDT and CDR2 YNNKEL (reference sequence). The CDR3, as DNA: TGTGCCAGCAGCCAAGCATCCCCTGAGCAGTTCTTC. Residues: CASSQASPEQFF.

The chain combines TRBV11-3 with TRBJ2-7, with D perhaps TRBD2 (6 bases). Germline V CDR1 and CDR2: SGHNT, YENEEA. Trimming left V 5 bases short and J 6 bases short, with 17 bases between. CDR3 length: 14 residues. This chain's CDR3 is CASSRRTNYVEQYF. The CDR3 bases are TGTGCCAGCAGCAGGAGGACTAACTATGTCGAGCAGTACTTC.

The sample holds many counts of this clonotype. This sequence joins TRBV6-2 or TRBV6-3 and TRBJ2-5, with 8 bases fitting TRBD1. Germline trimming cut 2 bases from V and 3 bases from J; bases unmatched to any gene: 8. The CDR3 is 16 residues long. The germline V gene has CDR1 MNHEY and CDR2 SVGEGT. The CDR3 region is CASSYPSDRDEETQYF. The DNA of the CDR3 is TGTGCCAGCAGTTACCCCTCGGACAGGGATGAAGAGACCCAGTACTTC.

In this sample, this clonotype turned up once. A much larger clone differs from this one at a single base, so this may be a read error. J is TRBJ2-3 and V is TRBV7-9; no firm D call. This CDR3 contains 14 residues. Germline assignment: CDR1 SEHNR and CDR2 FQNEAQ (reference sequence). Trimming took 1 base from V and 6 from J, leaving 11 bases between them. CDR3 nucleotides: TGTGCCAGCAGCTTAGTAACGACCAATGATACGCAGTATTTT. Protein product: CASSLVTTNDTQYF.

The V gene is TRBV6-8, the J gene TRBJ2-4; D is undetermined. CDR1 is MNHGY and CDR2 is SAAAGT in the germline V gene. The CDR3 is 18 residues long. Trimming cost V 0 bases and J 0 bases, with 15 bases left between them. The CDR3 DNA reads as TGTGCCAGCAGTTACTCGATTGATGAGGAACTAGCCAAAAACATTCAGTACTTC. Residues: CASSYSIDEELAKNIQYF.